These T cell receptor beta chains were read from a single sample in a study of cytomegalovirus exposure and HLA in healthy donors. Only in-frame clones appear in the TCRdb table, and some are missing; sequencing was by immunoSEQ multiplex PCR. The sample holds over 150,000 clones, approximately 80% seen once. The sequencing sample was made of PBMCs. The source of these receptors is a woman between 40 and 50 years old in good health and CMV-seropositive. The CDR3 runs from the conserved cysteine through the conserved F or W. The order of the fields is J gene, V gene, clone size, D gene, CDR3 protein, CDR3 DNA. The D gene is left open where the match is weak. Size is stated for part of the rows, as once, few or many counts, or as a class when the clone is expanded.

TRBJ2-3,TRBV11-2,-,-,CASSLEQGKRDTQYF,TGTGCCAGCAGCTTAGAGCAGGGGAAAAGGGATACGCAGTATTTT
TRBJ1-2,TRBV5-5,-,-,CASSPTVYGYTF,TGTGCCAGCAGCCCAACGGTTTATGGCTACACCTTC
TRBJ1-2,TRBV28,-,-,CASSLAGYYGYTF,TGTGCCAGCAGTTTGGCAGGGTACTATGGCTACACCTTC
TRBJ2-1,TRBV5-1,-,-,CASSLSGGSYNEQFF,TGCGCCAGCAGCTTATCCGGAGGGTCCTACAATGAGCAGTTCTTC
TRBJ2-7,TRBV5-4,-,TRBD1,CASSPRQGAGSYEQYF,TGTGCCAGCAGCCCCCGACAGGGGGCTGGGTCCTACGAGCAGTACTTC
TRBJ1-5,TRBV5-6,-,TRBD1,CASSGDSNDQPQHF,TGTGCCAGCAGCGGGGACAGTAACGATCAGCCCCAGCATTTT
TRBJ2-1,TRBV7-3,-,TRBD2,CASSPTSGAGYNEQFF,TGTGCCAGCAGCCCCACTAGCGGGGCCGGCTACAATGAGCAGTTCTTC
TRBJ2-3,TRBV7-9,-,-,CASSLDGSVDTQYF,TGTGCCAGCAGCTTGGACGGGAGTGTGGATACGCAGTATTTT
TRBJ1-5,TRBV6-6,-,-,CASRPGVGNQPQHF,TGTGCCAGCAGGCCGGGTGTGGGCAATCAGCCCCAGCATTTT
TRBJ2-7,TRBV15,-,TRBD2,CATAMAGGYEQYF,TGTGCCACCGCCATGGCGGGGGGTTACGAGCAGTACTTC
TRBJ1-5,TRBV27,-,-,CASSFIGQPQHF,TGTGCCAGCAGTTTTATCGGTCAGCCCCAGCATTTT
TRBJ1-5,TRBV19,-,-,CASSIEGLRNQPQHF,TGTGCCAGTAGTATAGAGGGCCTAAGGAATCAGCCCCAGCATTTT
TRBJ2-7,TRBV6-1,-,-,CASSVGTEVKEQYF,TGTGCCAGCAGTGTAGGGACTGAAGTGAAGGAGCAGTACTTC
TRBJ2-5,TRBV5-1,few,TRBD2,CASRRTSLQETQYF,TGCGCCAGCCGCCGGACTAGCCTCCAAGAGACCCAGTACTTC
TRBJ2-4,TRBV2,-,-,CASSRSLATEDIQYF,TGTGCCAGCAGCAGATCCCTAGCGACCGAAGACATTCAGTACTTC
TRBJ2-5,TRBV11-2,-,TRBD2,CASSLGTSGGVQYQETQYF,TGTGCCAGCAGCCTGGGGACTAGCGGGGGGGTACAGTACCAAGAGACCCAGTACTTC
TRBJ2-3,TRBV28,-,TRBD2,CASSSDSGRPDTQYF,TGTGCCAGCAGTTCCGACAGCGGGAGACCAGATACGCAGTATTTT
TRBJ2-5,TRBV5-4,-,TRBD2,CASSLEASGGQETQYF,TGTGCCAGCAGCTTGGAGGCTAGCGGGGGACAAGAGACCCAGTACTTC
TRBJ1-4,TRBV5-6,few,-,CASRRQTGRTDQDEKLFF,TGTGCCAGCAGGCGTCAGACCGGGAGAACCGATCAAGATGAAAAACTGTTTTTT
TRBJ2-3,TRBV4-1,-,-,CASSAETTLNTDTQYF,TGCGCCAGCAGCGCCGAGACTACCCTGAACACAGATACGCAGTATTTT
TRBJ1-1,TRBV6-6,-,-,CASSARREAFF,TGTGCCAGCAGTGCTAGACGGGAAGCTTTCTTT
TRBJ1-3,TRBV15,-,-,CATSRALDSSGNTIYF,TGTGCCACCAGCAGAGCATTGGACAGCTCTGGAAACACCATATATTTT
TRBJ2-7,TRBV29-1,-,TRBD1,CSVQGGTGSYEQYF,TGCAGCGTTCAGGGGGGGACAGGGTCCTACGAGCAGTACTTC
TRBJ1-4,TRBV19,-,-,CASSIVQGLTNEKLFF,TGTGCCAGTAGTATAGTACAGGGATTGACTAATGAAAAACTGTTTTTT
TRBJ2-1,TRBV18,-,-,CASSPSGIYNEQFF,TGTGCCAGCTCACCATCAGGGATCTACAATGAGCAGTTCTTC
TRBJ1-1,TRBV25-1,-,TRBD1,CASSEYRTGTESFF,TGTGCCAGCAGTGAATATAGGACAGGGACTGAATCTTTCTTT
TRBJ2-3,TRBV5-1,-,TRBD1,CASSLDRASLDTQYF,TGCGCCAGCAGCTTAGACAGGGCCTCGCTCGATACGCAGTATTTT
TRBJ2-7,TRBV6-5,-,-,CASSYSWGGDEQYF,TGTGCCAGCAGTTACTCCTGGGGCGGGGACGAGCAGTACTTC
TRBJ2-5,TRBV7-2,-,TRBD2,CASSRLAGVRETQYF,TGTGCCAGCAGCAGACTAGCGGGAGTGAGAGAGACCCAGTACTTC
TRBJ2-2,TRBV5-5,once,TRBD1,CASSLAGGTNTGELFF,TGTGCCAGCAGCTTGGCAGGGGGCACTAACACCGGGGAGCTGTTTTTT
TRBJ1-6,TRBV6-8,-,-,CASSYPTGFGSPLHF,TGTGCCAGCAGTTACCCGACAGGCTTTGGGTCACCCCTCCACTTT
TRBJ1-5,TRBV30,-,TRBD1,CAWSSRGSSNQPQHF,TGTGCCTGGAGTAGCAGGGGGAGTAGCAATCAGCCCCAGCATTTT
TRBJ1-1,TRBV20-1,-,TRBD1,CRTGDTEAFF,TGCAGGACAGGGGACACTGAAGCTTTCTTT
TRBJ2-7,TRBV2,-,-,CASRAGTNPLSGEQYF,TGTGCCAGCAGGGCCGGGACAAACCCACTATCGGGGGAGCAGTACTTC
TRBJ1-5,TRBV18,-,-,CASSPTVNQPQHF,TGTGCCAGCTCACCGACAGTCAATCAGCCCCAGCATTTT
TRBJ2-7,TRBV25-1,-,TRBD2,CASREAGSDSYEQYF,TGTGCCAGCAGAGAAGCGGGATCTGACTCCTACGAGCAGTACTTC
TRBJ2-1,TRBV7-9,-,TRBD1,CASSETGTVKFF,TGTGCCAGCAGCGAGACCGGGACAGTGAAGTTCTTC